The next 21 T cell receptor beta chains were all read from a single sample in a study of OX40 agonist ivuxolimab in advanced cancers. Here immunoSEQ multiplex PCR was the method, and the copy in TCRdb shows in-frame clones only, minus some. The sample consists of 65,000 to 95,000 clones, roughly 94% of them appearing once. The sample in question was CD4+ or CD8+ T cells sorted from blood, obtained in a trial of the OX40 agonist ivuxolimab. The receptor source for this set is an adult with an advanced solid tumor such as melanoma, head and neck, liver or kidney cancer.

This CDR3 reads CASNPGLAGYEQYF. The CDR3 coding sequence is TGTGCCAGCAACCCAGGGCTAGCGGGCTACGAGCAGTACTTC. The rearrangement uses TRBV7-2 and TRBJ2-7, with 8 bases lining up with TRBD2. This CDR3 is built from 14 residues. The germline gives CDR1 SGHTA, CDR2 FQGNSA. Trimming took 7 bases from V and 3 from J; bases not matched to a gene: 8. The full variable domain, its missing parts supplied by reference TRBV7-2 and TRBJ2-7, is GAGVSQSPSNKVTEKGKDVELRCDPISGHTALYWYRQSLGQGLEFLIYFQGNSAPDKSGLPSDRFSAERTGGSVSTLTIQRTQQEDSAVYLCASNPGLAGYEQYFGPGTRLTVT.

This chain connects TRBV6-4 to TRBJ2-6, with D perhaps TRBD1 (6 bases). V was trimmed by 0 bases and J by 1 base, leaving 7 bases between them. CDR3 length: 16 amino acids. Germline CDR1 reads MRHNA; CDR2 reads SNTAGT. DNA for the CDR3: TGTGCCAGCAGTGACTCAGGACAGTCTGGGGCCAACGTCCTGACTTTC. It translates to CASSDSGQSGANVLTF.

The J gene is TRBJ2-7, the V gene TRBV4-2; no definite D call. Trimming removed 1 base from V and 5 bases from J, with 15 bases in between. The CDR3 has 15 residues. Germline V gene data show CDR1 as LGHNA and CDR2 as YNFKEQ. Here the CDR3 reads CASSQVSSSGNEQYF. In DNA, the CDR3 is TGTGCCAGCAGCCAAGTGTCCTCTTCTGGTAACGAGCAGTACTTC.

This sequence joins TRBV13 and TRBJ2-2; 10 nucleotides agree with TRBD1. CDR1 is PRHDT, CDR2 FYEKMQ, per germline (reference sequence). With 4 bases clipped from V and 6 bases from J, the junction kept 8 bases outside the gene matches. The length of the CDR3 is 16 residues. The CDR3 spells CASSWRTGGAAGELFF. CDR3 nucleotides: TGTGCCAGCAGCTGGAGGACAGGGGGTGCGGCCGGGGAGCTGTTTTTT.

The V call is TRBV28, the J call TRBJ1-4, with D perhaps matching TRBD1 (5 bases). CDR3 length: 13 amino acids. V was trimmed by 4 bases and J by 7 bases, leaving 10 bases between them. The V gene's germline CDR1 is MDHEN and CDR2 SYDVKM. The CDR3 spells CASSSTGLEKLFF. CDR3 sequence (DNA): TGTGCCAGCAGTTCAACAGGACTTGAAAAACTGTTTTTT.

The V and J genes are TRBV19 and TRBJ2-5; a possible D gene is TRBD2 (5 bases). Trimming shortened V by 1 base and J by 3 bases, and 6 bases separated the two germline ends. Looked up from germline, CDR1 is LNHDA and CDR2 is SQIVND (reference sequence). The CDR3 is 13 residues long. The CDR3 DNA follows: TGTGCCAGTAGTATAGTAGCGAAAGAGACCCAGTACTTC. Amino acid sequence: CASSIVAKETQYF. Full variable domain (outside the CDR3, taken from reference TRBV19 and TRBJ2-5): DGGITQSPKYLFRKEGQNVTLSCEQNLNHDAMYWYRQDPGQGLRLIYYSQIVNDFQKGDIAEGYSVSREKKESFPLTVTSAQKNPTAFYLCASSIVAKETQYFGPGTRLLVL.

The CDR3 DNA sequence: TGTGCCAGCAGCGACCAGACAGGGTTGGGGAGATACGAGCAGTACTTC. This gives the protein CASSDQTGLGRYEQYF. The chain links TRBV13 to TRBJ2-7; 7 bases agree with TRBD1. The germline V gene encodes CDR1 PRHDT and CDR2 FYEKMQ (reference sequence). The CDR3 totals 16 residues. V shed 5 bases, J shed 4 bases, and the junction held 14 bases outside the gene matches.

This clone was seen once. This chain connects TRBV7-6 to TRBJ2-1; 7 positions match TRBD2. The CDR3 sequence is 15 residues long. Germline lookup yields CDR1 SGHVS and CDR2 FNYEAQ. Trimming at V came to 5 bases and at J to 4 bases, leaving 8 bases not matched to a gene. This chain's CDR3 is CASSQAGRLYNEQFF. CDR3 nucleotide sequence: TGTGCCAGCAGCCAAGCGGGGAGACTTTACAATGAGCAGTTCTTC.

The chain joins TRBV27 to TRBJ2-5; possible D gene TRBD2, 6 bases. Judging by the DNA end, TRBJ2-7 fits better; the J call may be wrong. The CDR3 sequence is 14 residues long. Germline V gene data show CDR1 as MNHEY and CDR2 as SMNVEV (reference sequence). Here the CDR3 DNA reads TGTGCCAGCAGGACCGGGGGTGGTCTCGACGAGCAGTACTTC. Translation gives CASRTGGGLDEQYF.

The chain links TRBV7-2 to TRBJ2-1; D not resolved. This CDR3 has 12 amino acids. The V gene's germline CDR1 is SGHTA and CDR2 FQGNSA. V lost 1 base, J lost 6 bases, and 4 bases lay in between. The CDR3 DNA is TGTGCCAGCAGCTTAGGGTTCAATGAGCAGTTCTTC. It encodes CASSLGFNEQFF.

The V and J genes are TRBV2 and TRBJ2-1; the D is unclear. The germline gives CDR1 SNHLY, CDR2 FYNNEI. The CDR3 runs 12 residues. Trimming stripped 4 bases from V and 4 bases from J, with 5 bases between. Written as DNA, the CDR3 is TGTGCCAGCAGTGGTAGTTACAATGAGCAGTTCTTC. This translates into CASSGSYNEQFF.

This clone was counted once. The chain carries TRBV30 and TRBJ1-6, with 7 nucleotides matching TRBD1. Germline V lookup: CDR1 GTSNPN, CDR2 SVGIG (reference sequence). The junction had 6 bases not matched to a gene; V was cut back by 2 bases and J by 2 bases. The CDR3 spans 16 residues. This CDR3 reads CAWSNRQGTYNSPLHF. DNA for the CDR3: TGTGCCTGGAGTAACCGACAGGGAACCTATAATTCACCCCTCCACTTT.

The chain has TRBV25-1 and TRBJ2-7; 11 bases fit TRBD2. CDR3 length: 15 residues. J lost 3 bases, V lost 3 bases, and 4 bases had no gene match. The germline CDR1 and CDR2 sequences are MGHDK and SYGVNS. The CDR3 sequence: CASSEGTSGYYEQYF. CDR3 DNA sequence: TGTGCCAGCAGTGAGGGGACTAGCGGATACTACGAGCAGTACTTC.

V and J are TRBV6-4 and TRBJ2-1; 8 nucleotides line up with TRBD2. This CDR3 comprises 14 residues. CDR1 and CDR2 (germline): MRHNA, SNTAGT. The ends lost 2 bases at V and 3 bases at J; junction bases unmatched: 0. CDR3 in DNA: TGTGCCAGCAGTGACGGGACTAGCTACAATGAGCAGTTCTTC. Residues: CASSDGTSYNEQFF.

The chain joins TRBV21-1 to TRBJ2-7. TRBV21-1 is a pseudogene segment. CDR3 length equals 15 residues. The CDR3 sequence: CASSKRFGHCYEQYF. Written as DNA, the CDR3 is TGTGCCAGCAGCAAGCGGTTTGGGCATTGCTACGAGCAGTACTTC.

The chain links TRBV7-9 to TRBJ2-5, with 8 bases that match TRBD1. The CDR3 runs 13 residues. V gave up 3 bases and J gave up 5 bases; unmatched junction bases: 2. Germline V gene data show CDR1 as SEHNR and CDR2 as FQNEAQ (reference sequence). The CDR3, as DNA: TGTGCCAGCAGCTTCACAGGGGGGGAGACCCAGTACTTC. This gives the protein CASSFTGGETQYF.

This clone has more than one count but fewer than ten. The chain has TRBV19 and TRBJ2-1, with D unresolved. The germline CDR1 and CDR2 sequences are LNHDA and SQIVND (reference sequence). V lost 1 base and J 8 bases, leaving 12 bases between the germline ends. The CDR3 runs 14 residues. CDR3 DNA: TGTGCCAGTAGTATAGGGGCTAGTACGGATGAGCAGTTCTTC. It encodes CASSIGASTDEQFF. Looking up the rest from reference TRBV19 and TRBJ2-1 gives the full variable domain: DGGITQSPKYLFRKEGQNVTLSCEQNLNHDAMYWYRQDPGQGLRLIYYSQIVNDFQKGDIAEGYSVSREKKESFPLTVTSAQKNPTAFYLCASSIGASTDEQFFGPGTRLTVL.

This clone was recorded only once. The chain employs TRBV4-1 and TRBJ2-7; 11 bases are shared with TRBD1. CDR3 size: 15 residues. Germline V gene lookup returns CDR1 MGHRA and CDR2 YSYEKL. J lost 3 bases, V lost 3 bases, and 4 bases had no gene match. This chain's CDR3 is CASSHAGTGGYEQYF. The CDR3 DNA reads TGCGCCAGCAGCCATGCCGGGACAGGGGGCTACGAGCAGTACTTC.

CDR3 DNA sequence: TGTGCCAGTAGTATTTGGAACACTGAAGCTTTCTTT. Its translation: CASSIWNTEAFF. V is TRBV19 and J is TRBJ1-1; D unresolved. This CDR3 contains 12 residues. Germline CDR1 reads LNHDA; CDR2 reads SQIVND (reference sequence). V lost 3 bases to trimming and J lost 1 base, with 3 bases between them.

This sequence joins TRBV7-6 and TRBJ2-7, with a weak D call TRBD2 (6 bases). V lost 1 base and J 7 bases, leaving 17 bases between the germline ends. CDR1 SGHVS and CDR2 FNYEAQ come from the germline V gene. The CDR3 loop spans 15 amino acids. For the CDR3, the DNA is TGTGCCAGCAGCTTAGATACTAGCCGCTCTTGGGAGCAGTACTTC. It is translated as CASSLDTSRSWEQYF.

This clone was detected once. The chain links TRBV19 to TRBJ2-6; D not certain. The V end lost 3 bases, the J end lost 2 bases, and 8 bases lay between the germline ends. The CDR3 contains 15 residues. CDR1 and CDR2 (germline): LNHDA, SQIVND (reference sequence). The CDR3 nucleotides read TGTGCCAGTAGTATCCAGCCCCCTGGGGCCAACGTCCTGACTTTC. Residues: CASSIQPPGANVLTF. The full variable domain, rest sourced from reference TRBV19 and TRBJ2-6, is DGGITQSPKYLFRKEGQNVTLSCEQNLNHDAMYWYRQDPGQGLRLIYYSQIVNDFQKGDIAEGYSVSREKKESFPLTVTSAQKNPTAFYLCASSIQPPGANVLTFGAGSRLTVL.